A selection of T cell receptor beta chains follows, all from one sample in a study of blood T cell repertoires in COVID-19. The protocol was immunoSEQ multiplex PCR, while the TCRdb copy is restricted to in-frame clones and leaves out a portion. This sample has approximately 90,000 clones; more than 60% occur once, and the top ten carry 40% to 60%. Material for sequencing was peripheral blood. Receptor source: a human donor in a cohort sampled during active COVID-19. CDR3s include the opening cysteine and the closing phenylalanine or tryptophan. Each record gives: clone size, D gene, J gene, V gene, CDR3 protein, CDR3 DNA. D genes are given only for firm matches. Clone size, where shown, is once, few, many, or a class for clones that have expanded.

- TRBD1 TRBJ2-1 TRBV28 CASSFPGQGLNEQFF TGTGCCAGCAGTTTTCCGGGACAGGGTCTCAATGAGCAGTTCTTC
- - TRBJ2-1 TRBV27 CASSLGNRRGSYNEQFF TGTGCCAGCAGTTTGGGGAACAGGAGGGGCTCCTACAATGAGCAGTTCTTC
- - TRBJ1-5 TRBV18 CASAGQNGQPQHF TGTGCCAGCGCCGGACAGAATGGGCAGCCCCAGCATTTT
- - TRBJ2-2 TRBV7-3 CASSSTGTGELFF TGTGCCAGCAGCTCCACAGGGACCGGGGAGCTGTTTTTT
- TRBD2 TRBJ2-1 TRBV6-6 CASSPGLAYNEQFF TGTGCCAGCAGTCCCGGACTAGCTTACAATGAGCAGTTCTTC
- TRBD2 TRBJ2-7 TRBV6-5 CASSYASGNDEQYF TGTGCCAGCAGTTATGCTAGCGGGAACGACGAGCAGTACTTC
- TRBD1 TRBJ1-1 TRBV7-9 CASSWGQTSGTEAFF TGTGCCAGCAGCTGGGGACAGACGTCGGGCACTGAAGCTTTCTTT
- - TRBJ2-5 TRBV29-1 CSAEGVGLKTQYF TGCAGCGCAGAGGGGGTGGGTTTGAAGACCCAGTACTTC
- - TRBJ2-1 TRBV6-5 CASSSDYGQSNEQFF TGTGCCAGCAGTTCAGATTATGGACAGAGCAATGAGCAGTTCTTC
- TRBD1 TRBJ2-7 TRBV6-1 CASSETPGQGTKQYF TGTGCCAGCAGTGAAACCCCGGGACAGGGGACCAAGCAGTACTTC
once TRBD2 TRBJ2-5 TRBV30 CATSGRGGETQYF TGTGCCACTAGCGGAAGAGGAGGAGAGACCCAGTACTTC
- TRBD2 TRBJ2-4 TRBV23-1 CASSPPAPSGLAKNIQYF TGCGCCAGCAGTCCCCCGGCCCCTAGCGGATTAGCCAAAAACATTCAGTACTTC
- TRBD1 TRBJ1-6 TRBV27 CASSFRGQFSYNSPLHF TGTGCCAGCAGTTTCCGGGGACAGTTCTCCTATAATTCACCCCTCCACTTT
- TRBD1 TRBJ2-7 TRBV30 CAWRTGQITYEQYF TGTGCCTGGAGGACGGGACAGATAACCTACGAGCAGTACTTC
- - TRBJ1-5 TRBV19 CASSISPRGGSGNQPQHF TGTGCCAGTAGTATCAGTCCCAGGGGAGGGTCGGGCAATCAGCCCCAGCATTTT
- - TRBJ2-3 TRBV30 CAWDSSPGMNTQYF TGTGCCTGGGACAGCTCACCGGGGATGAATACGCAGTATTTT
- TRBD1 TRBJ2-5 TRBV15 CATSQGGGETQYF TGTGCCACCAGCCAAGGGGGCGGAGAGACCCAGTACTTC
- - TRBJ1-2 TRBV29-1 CSVEDNSGYTF TGCAGCGTTGAAGATAATTCGGGCTACACCTTC
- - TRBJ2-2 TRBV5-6 CASSLWGDPNTGELFF TGTGCCAGCAGCTTGTGGGGGGACCCGAACACCGGGGAGCTGTTTTTT
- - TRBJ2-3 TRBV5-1 CASSLVVGQGSDTQYF TGCGCCAGCAGCTTGGTGGTGGGCCAGGGATCAGATACGCAGTATTTT
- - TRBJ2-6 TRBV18 CASSPRGGGMSGANVLTF TGTGCCAGCTCACCCCGCGGGGGCGGAATGTCGGGGGCCAACGTCCTGACTTTC
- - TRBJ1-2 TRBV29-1 CSARAKDRPGGYGYTF TGCAGCGCCCGGGCCAAAGACAGGCCGGGCGGCTATGGCTACACCTTC
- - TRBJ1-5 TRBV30 CAWSQGGQPQHF TGTGCCTGGAGTCAGGGTGGCCAGCCCCAGCATTTT
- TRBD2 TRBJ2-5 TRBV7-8 CASSLVPTSGRVRETQYF TGTGCCAGCAGCTTAGTTCCCACTAGCGGGAGGGTTCGTGAGACCCAGTACTTC
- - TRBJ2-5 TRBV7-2 CASSRDLRFWAQYF TGTGCCAGCAGCCGGGACTTGCGTTTCTGGGCCCAGTACTTC
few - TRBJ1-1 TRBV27 CANVDRGDTEAFF TGTGCCAACGTAGATCGAGGAGACACTGAAGCTTTCTTT
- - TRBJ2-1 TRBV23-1 CASSQQGWDEQFF TGCGCCAGCAGTCAACAGGGGTGGGATGAGCAGTTCTTC
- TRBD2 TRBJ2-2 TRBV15 CATSRDEGGTGELFF TGTGCCACCAGCAGAGATGAGGGAGGGACCGGGGAGCTGTTTTTT
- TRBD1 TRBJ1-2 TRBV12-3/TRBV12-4 CASSRRTGDGYTF TGTGCCAGCAGCCGGAGGACAGGGGACGGCTACACCTTC
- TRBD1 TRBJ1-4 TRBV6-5 CASSYSSGGYEKLFF TGTGCCAGCAGTTACTCGTCAGGGGGTTATGAAAAACTGTTTTTT
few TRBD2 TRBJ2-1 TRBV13 CASSHRLAGVRKSSYNEQFF TGTGCCAGCAGCCACAGACTAGCGGGAGTCCGCAAGAGCTCCTACAATGAGCAGTTCTTC
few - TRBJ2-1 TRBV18 CASSPNTEQFF TGTGCCAGCTCACCTAACACTGAGCAGTTCTTC
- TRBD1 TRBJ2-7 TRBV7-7 CASSPGTGRYEQYF TGTGCTAGCAGCCCCGGGACAGGCCGCTACGAGCAGTACTTC
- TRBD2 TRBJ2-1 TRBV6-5 CASRTSGRNEQFF TGTGCCAGCAGGACTAGCGGACGTAATGAGCAGTTCTTC
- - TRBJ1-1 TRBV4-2 CASSQDAGQNTEAFF TGTGCCAGCAGCCAAGACGCGGGGCAGAACACTGAAGCTTTCTTT
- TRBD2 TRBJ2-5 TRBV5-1 CASSFQRGETQYF TGCGCCAGCAGCTTCCAGCGGGGGGAGACCCAGTACTTC
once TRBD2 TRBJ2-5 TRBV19 CASSKLLAGGRERETQYF TGTGCCAGTAGTAAATTATTAGCGGGAGGGCGAGAAAGGGAGACCCAGTACTTC
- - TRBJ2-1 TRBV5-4 CASSLNRLDEQFF TGTGCCAGCAGCTTGAACAGGTTAGATGAGCAGTTCTTC
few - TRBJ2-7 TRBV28 CASSLYQYEQYF TGTGCCAGCAGTTTATACCAGTACGAGCAGTACTTC
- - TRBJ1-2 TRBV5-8 CASSLAVGGFNYGYTF TGTGCCAGCAGCTTGGCCGTAGGCGGTTTTAACTATGGCTACACCTTC
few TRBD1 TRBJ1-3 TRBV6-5 CASRGTGFSGNTIYF TGTGCCAGCAGGGGGACAGGGTTCTCTGGAAACACCATATATTTT
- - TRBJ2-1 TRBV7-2 CASREVLNEQFF TGTGCCAGCAGAGAGGTCCTGAATGAGCAGTTCTTC
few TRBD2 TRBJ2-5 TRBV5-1 CASSLSAGGMQETQYF TGCGCCAGCAGCCTCTCAGCGGGAGGGATGCAAGAGACCCAGTACTTC
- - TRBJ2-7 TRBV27 CASTASSYEQYF TGTGCCAGCACCGCGAGCTCCTACGAGCAGTACTTC
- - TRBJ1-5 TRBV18 CASSQGQPRGQPQHF TGTGCCAGCTCACAAGGACAACCCCGGGGGCAGCCCCAGCATTTT
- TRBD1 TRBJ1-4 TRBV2 CASSGDRWGANEKLFF TGTGCCAGCAGTGGGGACAGGTGGGGAGCTAATGAAAAACTGTTTTTT
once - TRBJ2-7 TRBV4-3 CASSQETGNYEQYF TGCGCCAGCAGCCAAGAAACCGGTAACTACGAGCAGTACTTC
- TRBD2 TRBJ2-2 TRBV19 CASSIAGGSGELFF TGTGCCAGTAGTATCGCGGGGGGAAGCGGGGAGCTGTTTTTT
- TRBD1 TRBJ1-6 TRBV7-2 CASSSGTGSNSPLHF TGTGCCAGCAGCTCCGGGACAGGTTCTAATTCACCCCTCCACTTT
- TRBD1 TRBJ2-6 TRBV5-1 CASSLSGGGANVLTF TGCGCCAGCAGCTTGTCAGGGGGTGGGGCCAACGTCCTGACTTTC
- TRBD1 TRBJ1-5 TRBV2 CASNRDSSIQPQHF TGTGCCAGTAATCGGGACAGTTCGATTCAGCCCCAGCATTTT
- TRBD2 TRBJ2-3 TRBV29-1 CSVQGLAGRRDTQYF TGCAGCGTTCAAGGACTAGCGGGAAGGAGGGATACGCAGTATTTT
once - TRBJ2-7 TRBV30 CAWSVGELEQYF TGTGCCTGGAGTGTCGGTGAACTCGAGCAGTACTTC